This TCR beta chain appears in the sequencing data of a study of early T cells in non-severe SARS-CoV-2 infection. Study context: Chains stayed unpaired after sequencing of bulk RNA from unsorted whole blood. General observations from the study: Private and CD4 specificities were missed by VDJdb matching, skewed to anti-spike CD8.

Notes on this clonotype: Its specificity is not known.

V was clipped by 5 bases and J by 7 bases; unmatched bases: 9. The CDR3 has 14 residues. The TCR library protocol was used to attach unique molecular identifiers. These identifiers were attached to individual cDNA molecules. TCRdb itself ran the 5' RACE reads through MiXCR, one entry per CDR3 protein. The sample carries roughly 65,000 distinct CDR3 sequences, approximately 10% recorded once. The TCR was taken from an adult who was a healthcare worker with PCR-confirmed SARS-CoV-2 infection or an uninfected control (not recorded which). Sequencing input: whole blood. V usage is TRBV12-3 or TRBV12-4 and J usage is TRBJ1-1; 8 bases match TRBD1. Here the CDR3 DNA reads TGTGCCAGCAGTCCTATACAGGGGGTCTTTGAAGCTTTCTTT. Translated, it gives CASSPIQGVFEAFF.